This T cell receptor beta chain was recorded in a study of shared clonotypes between healthy human individuals. Trimming stripped 5 bases from V and 3 bases from J, with 16 bases between. Germline V gene data show CDR1 as SGHVS and CDR2 as FNYEAQ. The CDR3 covers 15 residues. This clone came up many times. TCRdb keeps only in-frame clones here, not all; method: immunoSEQ multiplex PCR. There are approximately 95,000 clones in the sample; under 80% occur only once, and less than 50% lies in the top ten. The source of this sequence is a man aged 25-40 years in good health. This chain joins TRBV7-6 and TRBJ1-1; maybe TRBD1 (6 bases). Sequencing was done on a sample of memory CD8+ T cells sorted from blood. This sample's subset: CD45RO+ cells pooled with CCR7-negative TemRA cells. This chain's CDR3 is CASSTGTRGHTEAFF. The CDR3 region has the DNA TGTGCCAGCAGCACGGGGACCCGGGGGCACACTGAAGCTTTCTTT.